This TCR beta chain was sequenced in a study of regulatory T cells in long-lasting Graves disease. The CDR3 totals 16 residues. V shed 5 bases and J shed 3 bases, with 17 bases lying between them. Germline CDR1 is MNHEY and CDR2 is SVGEGT. Arm-PCR of CDR3 regions with iRepertoire HTBI primers generated TCR beta libraries. TCRdb reprocessed the multiplex PCR reads via MiXCR and lists one record per CDR3 protein. This repertoire shows 250,000 to 400,000 distinct CDR3 sequences, about a sixth found once; its top ten account for more than 30%. This sample's time point: newly diagnosed GD, antithyroid drugs for less than 3 months. Construction of the TCR library relied on RNA isolated from PBMCs.

The receptor was isolated from a female donor with Graves disease. Sequences were derived from peripheral blood mononuclear cells (PBMCs), sampled at new diagnosis, from a patient treated with antithyroid drugs. V and J are TRBV6-2 or TRBV6-3 and TRBJ2-1, with D perhaps TRBD2 (5 bases). The CDR3 loop is CASSDPHSVLYNEQFF. CDR3 nucleotide sequence: TGTGCCAGCAGTGATCCCCATAGCGTACTCTACAATGAGCAGTTCTTC.